This record covers a single TCR beta chain. The data were obtained in a study of CD8 T cells in Susac syndrome. Negative isolation was used for CD8+ and CD4+ T cells and FACS enrichment for TEMRA cells. An amount of RNA that ranged from roughly 0.5 to 1 ug was reverse transcribed with random hexamers. Amplification of TCR beta CDR3 spanned 54 Vbeta and 13 Jbeta via immunoSEQ multiplex PCR. MiXCR was run by TCRdb on the immunoSEQ multiplex PCR reads, yielding one entry per CDR3 protein. The sample records hundreds of thousands of distinct CDR3 sequences, approximately 85% being singletons. The CDR3 runs to 18 residues. Trimming removed 6 bases from V and 1 base from J, with 24 bases in between. CDR1 is MNHNS, CDR2 SASEGT, per germline.

This clonotype was obtained from a human donor with multiple sclerosis. The chain has TRBV6-1 and TRBJ1-2; tentative D call: TRBD1 (5 bases). The sequenced sample consisted of CD8+ T cells from PBMCs. DNA of the CDR3: TGTGCCAGCAGCATTAGGAGGGACGGACGTCAGAATAACTATGGCTACACCTTC. Its translation is CASSIRRDGRQNNYGYTF.